This T cell receptor (beta chain) comes out of a study of identical twins. TCRdb passed the 5' RACE reads through MiXCR, listing each CDR3 protein once. Of some 1,700,000 distinct CDR3 sequences detected, 25% to 35% appear once; the ten largest clones hold about 0.25%. The CDR3 runs to 12 residues. The ends were cut back, 4 bases at V and 7 bases at J, with 11 bases in the middle. The TCR comes from a newborn girl in good health. The rearrangement uses TRBV12-3 or TRBV12-4 and TRBJ2-7, with D unresolved. Source material: cord blood. The CDR3, as DNA: TGTGCCAGCAGTTGGGGAAACAATGAGCAGTACTTC. This sequence encodes CASSWGNNEQYF.